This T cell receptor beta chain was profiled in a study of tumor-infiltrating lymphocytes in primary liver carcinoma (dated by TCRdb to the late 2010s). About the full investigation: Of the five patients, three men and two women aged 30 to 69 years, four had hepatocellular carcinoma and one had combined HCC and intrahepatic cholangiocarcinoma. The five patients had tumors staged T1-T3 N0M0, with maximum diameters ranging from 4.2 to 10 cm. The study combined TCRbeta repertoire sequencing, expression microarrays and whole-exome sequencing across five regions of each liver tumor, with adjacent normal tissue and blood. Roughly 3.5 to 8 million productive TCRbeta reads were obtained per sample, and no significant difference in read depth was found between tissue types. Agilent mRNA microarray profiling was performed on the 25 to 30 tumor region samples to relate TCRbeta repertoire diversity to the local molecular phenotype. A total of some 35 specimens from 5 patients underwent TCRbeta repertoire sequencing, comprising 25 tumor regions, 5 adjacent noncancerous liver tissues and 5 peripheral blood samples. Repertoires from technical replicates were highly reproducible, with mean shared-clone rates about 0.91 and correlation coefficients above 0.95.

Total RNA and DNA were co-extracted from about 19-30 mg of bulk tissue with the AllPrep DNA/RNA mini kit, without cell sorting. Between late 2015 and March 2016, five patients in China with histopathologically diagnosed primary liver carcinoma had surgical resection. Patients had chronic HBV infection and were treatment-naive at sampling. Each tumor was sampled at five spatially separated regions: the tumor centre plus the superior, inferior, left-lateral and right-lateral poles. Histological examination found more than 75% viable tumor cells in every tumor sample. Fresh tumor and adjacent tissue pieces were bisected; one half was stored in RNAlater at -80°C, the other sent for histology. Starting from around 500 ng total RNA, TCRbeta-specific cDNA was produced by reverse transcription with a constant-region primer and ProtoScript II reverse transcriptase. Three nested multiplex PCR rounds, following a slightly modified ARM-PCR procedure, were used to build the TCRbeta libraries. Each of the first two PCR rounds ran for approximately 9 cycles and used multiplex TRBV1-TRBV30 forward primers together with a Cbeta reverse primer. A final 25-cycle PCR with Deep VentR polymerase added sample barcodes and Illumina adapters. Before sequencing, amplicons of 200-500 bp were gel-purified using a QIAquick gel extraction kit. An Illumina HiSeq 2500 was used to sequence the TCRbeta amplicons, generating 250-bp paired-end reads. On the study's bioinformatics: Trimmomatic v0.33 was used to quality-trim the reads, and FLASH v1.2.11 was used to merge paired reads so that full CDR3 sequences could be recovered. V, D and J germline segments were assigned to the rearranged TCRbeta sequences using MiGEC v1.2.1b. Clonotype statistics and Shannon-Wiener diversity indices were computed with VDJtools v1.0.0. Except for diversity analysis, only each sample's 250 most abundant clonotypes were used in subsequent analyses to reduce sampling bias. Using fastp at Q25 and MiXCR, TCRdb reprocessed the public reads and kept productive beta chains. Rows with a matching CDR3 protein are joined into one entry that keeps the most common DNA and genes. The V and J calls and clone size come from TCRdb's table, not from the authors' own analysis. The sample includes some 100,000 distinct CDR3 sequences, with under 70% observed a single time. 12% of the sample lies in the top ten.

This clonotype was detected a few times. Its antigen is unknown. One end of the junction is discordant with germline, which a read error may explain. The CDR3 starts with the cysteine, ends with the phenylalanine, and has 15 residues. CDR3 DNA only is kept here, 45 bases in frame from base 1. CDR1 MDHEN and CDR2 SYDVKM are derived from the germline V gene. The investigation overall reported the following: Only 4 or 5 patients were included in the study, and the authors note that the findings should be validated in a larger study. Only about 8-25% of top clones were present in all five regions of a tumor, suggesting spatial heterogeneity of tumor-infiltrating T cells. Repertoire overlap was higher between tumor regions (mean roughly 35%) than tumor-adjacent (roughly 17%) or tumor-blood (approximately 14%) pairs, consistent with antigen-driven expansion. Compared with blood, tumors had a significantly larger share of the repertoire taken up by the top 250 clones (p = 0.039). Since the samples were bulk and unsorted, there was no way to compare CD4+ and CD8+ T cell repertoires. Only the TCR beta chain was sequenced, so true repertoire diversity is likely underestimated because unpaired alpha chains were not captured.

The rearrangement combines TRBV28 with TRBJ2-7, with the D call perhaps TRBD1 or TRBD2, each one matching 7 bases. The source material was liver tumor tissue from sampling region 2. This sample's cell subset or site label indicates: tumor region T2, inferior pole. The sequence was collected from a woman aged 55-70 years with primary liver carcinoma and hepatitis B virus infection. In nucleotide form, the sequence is TGTGACAGCAGGGAGGGGGCGGGGAGCTCCTACGAGCAGTACTTC. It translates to CDSREGAGSSYEQYF. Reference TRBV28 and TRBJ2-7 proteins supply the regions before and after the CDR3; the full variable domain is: DVKVTQSSRYLVKRTGEKVFLECVQDMDHENMFWYRQDPGLGLRLIYFSYDVKMKEKGDIPEGYSVSREKKERFSLILESASTNQTSMYLCDSREGAGSSYEQYFGPGTRLTVT.